The clone carrying this T cell receptor (beta chain) showed up just a few times. Its antigen remains unidentified. This specimen comes from a study of T cells in Graves' hyperthyroidism and ophthalmopathy. Study-wide context: Initial diagnosis, before any treatment, was when peripheral blood was collected.

The source material, RNA transcripts, was used to amplify TCR beta CDR3 regions. Primed by the HTBI set, a first-round RT-PCR was run on the TCR CDR3. One entry per CDR3 protein, called by TCRdb with MiXCR from the multiplex PCR reads. The sample shows under 400,000 distinct CDR3 sequences, 16% of them seen only once. Regarding the study as a whole: Separation of ophthalmopathy from stable hyperthyroidism was achieved by a 13 V-J model. Most thyroid clonotypes with frequency above 0.001 were detected in blood.

This CDR3 comprises 13 residues. V was trimmed by 3 bases and J by 7 bases, leaving 7 bases between them. Sequenced: blood. The receptor was derived from a man aged 25 to 45 with Graves' hyperthyroidism. The rearrangement uses TRBV12-3 or TRBV12-4 and TRBJ1-6; the D is unclear. The CDR3 spells CASSLGENSPLHF. CDR3 sequence (DNA): TGTGCCAGCAGTTTGGGCGAGAATTCACCCCTCCACTTT.